Below, 14 T cell receptor beta chains from the same sample are listed, as sequenced in a study of CD8 T cells in ankylosing spondylitis. Study findings and constraints: Blood of patients with ankylosing spondylitis appeared to be characterized by a TCR beta motif of fewer than 10 highly homologous variants.

These receptors are not linked to any known antigen. MiXCR, applied by TCRdb to the 5' RACE reads, yields one record per CDR3 protein. The table lists about 220,000 distinct CDR3 sequences, 7% to 8% of them singletons. Material for sequencing was blood, either unsorted or a sorted T cell fraction (not recorded which). These receptors originate from a male donor with ankylosing spondylitis.

This clonotype occurred many times. V is TRBV6-1 and J is TRBJ2-5, with 8 nucleotides matching TRBD1. The V gene's germline CDR1 is MNHNS and CDR2 SASEGT. Trimming at V came to 7 bases and at J to 4 bases, leaving 8 bases not matched to a gene. The CDR3 length is 14 residues. CDR3 DNA: TGTGCCAGCACCCCGACAGGGGCGGGAGAGACCCAGTACTTC. Amino acids: CASTPTGAGETQYF.

This clonotype has more than one count but fewer than ten. The CDR3 loop reads CSAKFSTTATHEQYF. In nucleotides, the CDR3 is TGCAGTGCTAAATTTTCAACTACCGCCACACACGAGCAGTACTTC. The rearrangement uses TRBV20-1 and TRBJ2-7, with D unresolved. V lost 4 bases, J lost 5 bases, and 21 bases lay in between. Germline-derived CDR1 and CDR2 are DFQATT and SNEGSKA (reference sequence). This CDR3 has 15 residues.

This clonotype was recorded at least ten times. This chain connects TRBV20-1 to TRBJ2-7; the D is unclear. Germline CDR1 and CDR2: DFQATT and SNEGSKA (reference sequence). This CDR3 region has 16 residues. V gave up 3 bases and J gave up 0 bases, with 18 bases separating them. This CDR3 reads CSASNVGTPISYEQYF. The CDR3 DNA is TGCAGTGCTAGTAATGTGGGCACCCCAATCTCCTACGAGCAGTACTTC.

This clonotype was recorded at least ten times. V and J are TRBV28 and TRBJ1-1; D unresolved. This CDR3 spans 12 amino acids. CDR1 MDHEN and CDR2 SYDVKM come from the germline V gene. Trimming cost V 6 bases and J 4 bases, with 9 bases left between them. The CDR3 region is CASSFRPTEAFF. CDR3 sequence (DNA): TGTGCCAGCAGCTTCAGGCCCACTGAAGCTTTCTTT.

This clonotype showed up many times. V usage is TRBV28 and J usage is TRBJ2-5; D is perhaps TRBD1 or TRBD2 (6 bases each). V lost 4 bases, J lost 5 bases, and 14 bases lay in between. CDR1 and CDR2 from the germline V gene are MDHEN and SYDVKM. The CDR3 spans 14 residues. In nucleotides, the CDR3 is TGTGCCAGCAGTTACCGGGGGCTTAGGGAGACCCAGTACTTC. Translated: CASSYRGLRETQYF. The variable domain in full, completed from reference TRBV28 and TRBJ2-5, reads DVKVTQSSRYLVKRTGEKVFLECVQDMDHENMFWYRQDPGLGLRLIYFSYDVKMKEKGDIPEGYSVSREKKERFSLILESASTNQTSMYLCASSYRGLRETQYFGPGTRLLVL.

Ten or more counts support this clonotype. The CDR3 coding sequence is TGTGCCAGCAGGAGGGGACACCCAAATGAAAAACTGTTTTTT. Encoded protein: CASRRGHPNEKLFF. The V gene is TRBV28, the J gene TRBJ1-4; weak D call: TRBD1 (6 bases). Trimming removed 6 bases at V and 5 bases at J, with 13 bases between. The germline gives CDR1 MDHEN, CDR2 SYDVKM. This CDR3 has 14 amino acids.

In this sample, this clonotype turned up many times. J is TRBJ2-3 and V is TRBV27, with unresolved D. V dropped 10 bases and J dropped 2 bases, with 13 bases sitting between them. The V gene's germline CDR1 is MNHEY and CDR2 SMNVEV (reference sequence). The CDR3 consists of 13 residues. CDR3 in DNA: TGTGCCACCCTCGCCCGGCTCACAGATACGCAGTATTTT. Protein sequence: CATLARLTDTQYF.

V gene TRBV13 combines with J gene TRBJ2-1, with TRBD2 matching over 13 bases. CDR1 and CDR2 from the germline V gene are PRHDT and FYEKMQ (reference sequence). V lost 5 bases to trimming and J lost 7 bases; unmatched junction nucleotides: 8. This CDR3 comprises 16 residues. The CDR3: CASSPAGTSGANEQFF. CDR3 coding DNA: TGTGCCAGCAGCCCCGCCGGGACTAGCGGGGCAAATGAGCAGTTCTTC.

This clonotype was picked up many times. The genes are TRBV29-1 and TRBJ2-7; D is perhaps TRBD2 (5 bases). CDR3 length: 14 amino acids. Deletions cut 5 bases from V and 3 bases from J, with 17 bases between. Germline V lookup: CDR1 SQVTM, CDR2 ANQGSEA. The CDR3 is CSVSPVGLHYEQYF. Here the CDR3 DNA reads TGCAGCGTTAGCCCGGTAGGACTCCACTACGAGCAGTACTTC.

This clonotype was seen repeatedly, ten times or more. This chain joins TRBV7-9 and TRBJ2-2; D may match TRBD1 or TRBD2 (5 bases each). This CDR3 has 14 residues. Trimming removed 0 bases from V and 6 bases from J, with 8 bases in between. Germline CDR1 reads SEHNR; CDR2 reads FQNEAQ (reference sequence). CDR3 region: CASSLAVGAGELFF. As DNA, the CDR3 is TGTGCCAGCAGCTTAGCGGTGGGGGCCGGGGAGCTGTTTTTT.

This clonotype was counted a few times. V and J are TRBV20-1 and TRBJ1-5; 9 bases map to TRBD1. Germline loops: CDR1 DFQATT, CDR2 SNEGSKA (reference sequence). There are 16 residues in the CDR3. J lost 2 bases, V lost 3 bases, and 8 bases had no gene match. CDR3 region: CSARVGQGNGNQPQHF. The DNA of the CDR3 is TGCAGTGCTAGGGTTGGACAGGGGAACGGCAATCAGCCCCAGCATTTT.

This clonotype was seen more than once but under ten times. The chain carries TRBV11-2 and TRBJ2-5; D ambiguous. The CDR3 is 15 amino acids. Between the trimmed V and J ends, which lost 2 bases and 2 bases, there was a span of 12 bases. Germline V gene data show CDR1 as SGHAT and CDR2 as FQNNGV. CDR3 DNA sequence: TGTGCCAGCAGCTTAAGATGGGCGACACAAGAGACCCAGTACTTC. Residues: CASSLRWATQETQYF. Based on the CDR3 plus reference TRBV11-2 and TRBJ2-5, the full variable domain is EAGVAQSPRYKIIEKRQSVAFWCNPISGHATLYWYQQILGQGPKLLIQFQNNGVVDDSQLPKDRFSAERLKGVDSTLKIQPAKLEDSAVYLCASSLRWATQETQYFGPGTRLLVL.

There are many counts of this clonotype. The chain couples TRBV20-1 to TRBJ2-7; D ambiguous. The CDR3 is made up of 12 amino acids. Looked up from germline, CDR1 is DFQATT and CDR2 is SNEGSKA (reference sequence). V was trimmed by 6 bases and J by 1 base, leaving 10 bases between them. This chain's CDR3 is CSAPRRSYEQYF. Here the CDR3 DNA reads TGCAGTGCCCCCAGGCGTTCCTACGAGCAGTACTTC.

This clonotype was seen repeatedly, ten times or more. The chain couples TRBV6-1 to TRBJ2-7; tentatively, D is TRBD1 (8 bases). Germline V gives CDR1 MNHNS, CDR2 SASEGT. The length of the CDR3 is 13 residues. V shed 6 bases and J shed 6 bases, with 15 bases lying between them. CDR3 region: CASRWTGRGEQYF. The CDR3 DNA follows: TGTGCCAGCAGGTGGACAGGGAGGGGCGAGCAGTACTTC.